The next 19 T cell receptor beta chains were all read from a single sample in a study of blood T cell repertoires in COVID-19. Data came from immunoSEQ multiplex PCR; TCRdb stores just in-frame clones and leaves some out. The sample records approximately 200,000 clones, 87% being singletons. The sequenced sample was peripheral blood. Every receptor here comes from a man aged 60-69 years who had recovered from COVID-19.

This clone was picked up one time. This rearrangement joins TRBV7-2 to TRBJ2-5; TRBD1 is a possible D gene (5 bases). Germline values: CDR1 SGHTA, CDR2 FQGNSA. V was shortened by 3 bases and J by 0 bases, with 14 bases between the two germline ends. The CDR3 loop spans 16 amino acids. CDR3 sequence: CASSFGRAAYQETQYF. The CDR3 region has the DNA TGTGCCAGCAGCTTCGGCAGGGCAGCGTACCAAGAGACCCAGTACTTC.

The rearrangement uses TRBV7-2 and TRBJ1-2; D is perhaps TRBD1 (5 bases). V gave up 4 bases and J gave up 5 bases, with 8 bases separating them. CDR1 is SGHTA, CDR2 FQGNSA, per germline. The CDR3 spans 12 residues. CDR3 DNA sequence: TGTGCCAGCAGCTCAGGGTCATATGGCTACACCTTC. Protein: CASSSGSYGYTF.

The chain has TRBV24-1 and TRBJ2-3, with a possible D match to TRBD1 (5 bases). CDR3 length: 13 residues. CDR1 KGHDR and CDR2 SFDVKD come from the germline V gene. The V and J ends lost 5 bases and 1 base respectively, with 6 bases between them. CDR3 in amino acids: CATSVTGTDTQYF. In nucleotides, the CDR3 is TGTGCCACCAGTGTGACAGGCACAGATACGCAGTATTTT.

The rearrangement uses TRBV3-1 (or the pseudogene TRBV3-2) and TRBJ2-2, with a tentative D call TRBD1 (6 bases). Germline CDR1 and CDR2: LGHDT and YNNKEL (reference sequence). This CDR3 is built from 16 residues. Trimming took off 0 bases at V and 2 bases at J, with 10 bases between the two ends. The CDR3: CASSQEGAKNTGELFF. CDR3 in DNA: TGTGCCAGCAGCCAAGAGGGGGCGAAAAACACCGGGGAGCTGTTTTTT.

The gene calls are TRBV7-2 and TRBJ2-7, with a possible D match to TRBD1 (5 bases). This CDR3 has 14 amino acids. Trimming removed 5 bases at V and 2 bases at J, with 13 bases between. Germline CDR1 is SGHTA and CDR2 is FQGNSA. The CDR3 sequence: CASSTQGETYEQYF. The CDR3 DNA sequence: TGTGCCAGCAGCACGCAGGGCGAAACCTACGAGCAGTACTTC.

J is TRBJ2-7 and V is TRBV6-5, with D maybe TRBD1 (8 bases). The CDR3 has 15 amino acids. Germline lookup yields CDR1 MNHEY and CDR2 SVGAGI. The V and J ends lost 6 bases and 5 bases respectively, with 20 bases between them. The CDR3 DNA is TGTGCCAGCAGACCCACTATAACAGGGGGGGACGAGCAGTACTTC. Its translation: CASRPTITGGDEQYF.

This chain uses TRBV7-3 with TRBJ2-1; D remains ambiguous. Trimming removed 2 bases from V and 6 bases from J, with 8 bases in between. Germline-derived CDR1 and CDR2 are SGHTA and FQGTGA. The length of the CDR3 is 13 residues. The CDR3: CASSLALGNEQFF. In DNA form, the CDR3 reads TGTGCCAGCAGCTTAGCTCTAGGCAATGAGCAGTTCTTC.

This chain's CDR3 is CATSEAAGYSYEQYF. The CDR3 DNA sequence: TGTGCCACCAGTGAAGCAGCCGGGTACTCCTACGAGCAGTACTTC. The chain joins TRBV24-1 to TRBJ2-7; no clear D gene. Germline lookup yields CDR1 KGHDR and CDR2 SFDVKD. The CDR3 is 15 residues long. Trimming cost V 4 bases and J 0 bases, with 12 bases left between them.

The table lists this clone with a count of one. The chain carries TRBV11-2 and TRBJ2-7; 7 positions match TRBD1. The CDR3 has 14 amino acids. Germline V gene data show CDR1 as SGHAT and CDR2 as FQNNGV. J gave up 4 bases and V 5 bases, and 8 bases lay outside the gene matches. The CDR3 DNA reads TGTGCCAGCAGCGCCCGACAGGGTAGATACGAGCAGTACTTC. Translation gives CASSARQGRYEQYF.

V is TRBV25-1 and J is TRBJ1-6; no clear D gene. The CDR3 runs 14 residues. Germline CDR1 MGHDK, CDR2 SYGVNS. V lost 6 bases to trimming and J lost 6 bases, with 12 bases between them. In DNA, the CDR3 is TGTGCCAGCAGCTCGGAACAGTTTAATTCACCCCTCCACTTT. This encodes CASSSEQFNSPLHF. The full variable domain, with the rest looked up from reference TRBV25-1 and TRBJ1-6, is EADIYQTPRYLVIGTGKKITLECSQTMGHDKMYWYQQDPGMELHLIHYSYGVNSTEKGDLSSESTVSRIRTEHFPLTLESARPSHTSQYLCASSSEQFNSPLHFGNGTRLTVT.

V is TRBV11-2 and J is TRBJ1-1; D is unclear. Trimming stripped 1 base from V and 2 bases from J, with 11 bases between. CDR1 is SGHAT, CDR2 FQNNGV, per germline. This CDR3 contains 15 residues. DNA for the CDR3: TGTGCCAGCAGCTTAGGTTACACATCAAACACTGAAGCTTTCTTT. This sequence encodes CASSLGYTSNTEAFF.

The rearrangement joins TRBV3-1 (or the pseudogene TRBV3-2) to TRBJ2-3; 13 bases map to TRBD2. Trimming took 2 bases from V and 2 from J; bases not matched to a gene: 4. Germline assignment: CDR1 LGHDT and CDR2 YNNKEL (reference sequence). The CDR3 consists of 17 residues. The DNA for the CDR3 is TGTGCCAGCAGCCAAACTAGCGGGGGGGCGTCCACAGATACGCAGTATTTT. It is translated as CASSQTSGGASTDTQYF.

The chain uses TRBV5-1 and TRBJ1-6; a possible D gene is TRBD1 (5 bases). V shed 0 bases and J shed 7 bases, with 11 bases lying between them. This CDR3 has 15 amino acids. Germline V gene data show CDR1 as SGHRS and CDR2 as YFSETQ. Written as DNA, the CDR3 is TGCGCCAGCAGCTTGGACAGGCACGAGAATTCACCCCTCCACTTT. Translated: CASSLDRHENSPLHF.

The CDR3 coding sequence is TGTGCCAGCAGCTTGCCTCTAGCGGTCCCGACGGATGAGCAGTTCTTC. Its protein is CASSLPLAVPTDEQFF. This sequence joins TRBV5-6 and TRBJ2-1; TRBD2 aligns across 7 bases. From germline, CDR1 is SGHDT and CDR2 YYEEEE. CDR3 length equals 16 residues. V gave up 1 base and J gave up 8 bases; unmatched junction bases: 12.

The CDR3 here is CAWSVLAGVPDTQYF. The CDR3 DNA is TGTGCCTGGAGTGTACTAGCGGGAGTACCAGATACGCAGTATTTT. This chain links TRBV30 with TRBJ2-3, with TRBD2 matching 11 bases. Germline assignment: CDR1 GTSNPN and CDR2 SVGIG (reference sequence). This CDR3 contains 15 residues. V was pared by 0 bases and J by 4 bases, with 3 bases of the junction left unmatched.

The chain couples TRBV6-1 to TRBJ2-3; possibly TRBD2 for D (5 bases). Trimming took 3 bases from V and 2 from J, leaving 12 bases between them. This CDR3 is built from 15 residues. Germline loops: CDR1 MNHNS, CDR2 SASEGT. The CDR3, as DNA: TGTGCCAGCAGTGATAGAGGGCTTGACACAGATACGCAGTATTTT. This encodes CASSDRGLDTDTQYF.

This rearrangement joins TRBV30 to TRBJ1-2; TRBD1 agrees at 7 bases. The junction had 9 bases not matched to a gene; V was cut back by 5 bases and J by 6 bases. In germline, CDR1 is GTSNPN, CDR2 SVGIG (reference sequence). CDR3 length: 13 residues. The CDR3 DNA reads TGTGCCTGGGACCGCGAGGGGGCTCATGGCTACACCTTC. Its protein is CAWDREGAHGYTF.

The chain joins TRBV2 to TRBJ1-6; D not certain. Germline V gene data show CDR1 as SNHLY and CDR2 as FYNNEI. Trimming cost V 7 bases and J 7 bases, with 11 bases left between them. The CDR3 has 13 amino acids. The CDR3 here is CASIRSSNSPLHF. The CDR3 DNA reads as TGTGCCAGCATCAGGTCATCGAATTCACCCCTCCACTTT.

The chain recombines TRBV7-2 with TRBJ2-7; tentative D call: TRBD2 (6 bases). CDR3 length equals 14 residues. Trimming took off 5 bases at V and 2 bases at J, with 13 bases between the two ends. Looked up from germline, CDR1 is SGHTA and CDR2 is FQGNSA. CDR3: CASSPAAGPYEQYF. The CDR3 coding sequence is TGTGCCAGCAGCCCCGCCGCGGGACCCTACGAGCAGTACTTC.